This TCR beta chain originates from a study of T cells in Graves' hyperthyroidism and ophthalmopathy. It was RNA transcripts that yielded the amplified TCR beta CDR3 regions. The TCR CDR3 was amplified in a first-round RT-PCR using the HTBI primer set. Each CDR3 protein is one row after TCRdb ran MiXCR on the multiplex PCR reads. This table has approximately 690,000 distinct CDR3 sequences, more than 12% appearing once. Each diagnosis was grounded in clinical symptoms, serum thyroxine and TRAb, thyroid ultrasound, and orbital computed tomography. This CDR3 is built from 13 residues. The germline V and J ends were trimmed by 1 base and 6 bases, with 8 bases remaining between them. Germline CDR1 is SGHRS and CDR2 is YFSETQ. The table lists this clonotype with many counts.

The gene calls are TRBV5-1 and TRBJ1-5, with D hard to call. Sequenced sample: blood. The origin of this receptor is a woman in her fifties or sixties with Graves' ophthalmopathy. The CDR3 spells CASSLSESQPQHF. DNA of the CDR3: TGCGCCAGCAGCTTGTCCGAGAGTCAGCCCCAGCATTTT.